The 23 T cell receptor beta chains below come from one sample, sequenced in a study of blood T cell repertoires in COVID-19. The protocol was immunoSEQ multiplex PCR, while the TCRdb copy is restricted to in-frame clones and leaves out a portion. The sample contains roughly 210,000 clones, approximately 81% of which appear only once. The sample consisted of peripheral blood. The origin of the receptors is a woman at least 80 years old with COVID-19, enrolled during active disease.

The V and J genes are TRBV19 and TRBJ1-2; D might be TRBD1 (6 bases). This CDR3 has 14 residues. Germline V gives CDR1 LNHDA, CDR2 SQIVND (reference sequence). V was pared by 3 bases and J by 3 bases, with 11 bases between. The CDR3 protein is CASSITGRDYGYTF. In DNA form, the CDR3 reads TGTGCCAGTAGTATCACAGGGAGGGACTATGGCTACACCTTC.

The CDR3 coding sequence is TGTGCCAGCAGGCCCGGGACAGTGAGTCAGCCCCAGCATTTT. Its translation: CASRPGTVSQPQHF. The V and J genes are TRBV28 and TRBJ1-5; 7 bases are shared with TRBD1. The CDR3 extends over 14 amino acids. The ends lost 6 bases at V and 6 bases at J; junction bases unmatched: 8. CDR1 is MDHEN, CDR2 SYDVKM, per germline.

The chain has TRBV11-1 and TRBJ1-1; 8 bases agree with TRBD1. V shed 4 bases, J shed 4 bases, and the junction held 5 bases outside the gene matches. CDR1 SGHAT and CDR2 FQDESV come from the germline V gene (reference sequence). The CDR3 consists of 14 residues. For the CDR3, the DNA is TGTGCCAGCAGCTCTCAGGGGGCGCGCACTGAAGCTTTCTTT. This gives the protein CASSSQGARTEAFF.

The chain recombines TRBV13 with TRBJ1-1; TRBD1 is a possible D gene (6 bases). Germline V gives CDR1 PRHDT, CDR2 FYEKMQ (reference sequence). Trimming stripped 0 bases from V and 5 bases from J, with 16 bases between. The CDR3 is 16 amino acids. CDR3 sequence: CASSLGGKGRGTEAFF. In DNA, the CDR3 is TGTGCCAGCAGCTTAGGAGGTAAGGGGAGGGGGACTGAAGCTTTCTTT.

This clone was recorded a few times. CDR3 DNA: TGTGCCAGCAGCCCCTATACGGGAAACACCATATATTTT. Translation: CASSPYTGNTIYF. This sequence joins TRBV7-8 and TRBJ1-3; D is undetermined. This CDR3 region has 13 residues. CDR1 is SGHVS, CDR2 FQNEAQ, per germline. V gave up 5 bases and J gave up 4 bases, with 9 bases separating them. Variable domain in full (rest from reference TRBV7-8 and TRBJ1-3): GAGVSQSPRYKVAKRGQDVALRCDPISGHVSLFWYQQALGQGPEFLTYFQNEAQLDKSGLPSDRFFAERPEGSVSTLKIQRTQQEDSAVYLCASSPYTGNTIYFGEGSWLTVV.

The CDR3 nucleotides read TGTGCCACCGGGACAGCCTACGAGCAGTACTTC. Translating it yields CATGTAYEQYF. The rearrangement links TRBV12-3 or TRBV12-4 to TRBJ2-7; 7 bases are a match to TRBD1. This CDR3 has 11 amino acids. V lost 10 bases and J lost 2; bases outside the gene matches: 2.

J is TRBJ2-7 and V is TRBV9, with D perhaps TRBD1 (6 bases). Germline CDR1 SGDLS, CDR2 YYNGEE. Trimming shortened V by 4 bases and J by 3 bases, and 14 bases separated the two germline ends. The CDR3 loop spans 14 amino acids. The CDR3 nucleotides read TGTGCCAGCAGCCCCCGACAGGATTACTACGAGCAGTACTTC. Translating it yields CASSPRQDYYEQYF.

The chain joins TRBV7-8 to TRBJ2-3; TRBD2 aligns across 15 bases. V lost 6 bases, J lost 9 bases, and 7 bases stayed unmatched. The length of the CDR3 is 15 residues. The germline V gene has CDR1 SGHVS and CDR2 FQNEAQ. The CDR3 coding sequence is TGTGCCAGCAGGGGACTAGCGGGGGGCCCTCCCACGCAGTATTTT. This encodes CASRGLAGGPPTQYF.

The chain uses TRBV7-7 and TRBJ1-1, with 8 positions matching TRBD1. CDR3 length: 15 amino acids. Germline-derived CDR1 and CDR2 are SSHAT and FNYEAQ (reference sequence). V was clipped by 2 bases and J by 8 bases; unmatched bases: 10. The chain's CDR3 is CASSLPGQELNEAFF. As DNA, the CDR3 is TGTGCCAGCAGCTTACCGGGACAGGAACTCAACGAAGCTTTCTTT.

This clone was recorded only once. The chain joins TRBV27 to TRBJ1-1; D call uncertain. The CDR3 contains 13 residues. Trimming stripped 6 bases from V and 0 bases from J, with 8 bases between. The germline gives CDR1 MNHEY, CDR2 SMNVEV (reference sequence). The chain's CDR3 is CASSFQVNTEAFF. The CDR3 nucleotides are TGTGCCAGCAGCTTCCAGGTGAACACTGAAGCTTTCTTT.

The CDR3 DNA reads TGTGCCAGCAGCTTATTTGCGGGGAAGCCTGAAGCTTTCTTT. Amino acids: CASSLFAGKPEAFF. The chain has TRBV7-9 and TRBJ1-1; D unresolved. CDR3 size: 14 residues. The germline CDR1 and CDR2 sequences are SEHNR and FQNEAQ (reference sequence). V gave up 2 bases and J gave up 6 bases, with 13 bases separating them.

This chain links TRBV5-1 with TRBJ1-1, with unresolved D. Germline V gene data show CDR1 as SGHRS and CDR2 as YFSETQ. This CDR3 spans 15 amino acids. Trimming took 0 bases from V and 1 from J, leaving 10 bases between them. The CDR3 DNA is TGCGCCAGCAGCTTGGAAGGCAGGCCGAACACTGAAGCTTTCTTT. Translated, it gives CASSLEGRPNTEAFF.

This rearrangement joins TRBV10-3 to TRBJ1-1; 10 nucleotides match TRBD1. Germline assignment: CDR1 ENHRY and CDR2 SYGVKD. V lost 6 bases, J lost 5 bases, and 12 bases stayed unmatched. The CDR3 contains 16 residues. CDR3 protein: CAIRTGQGLGGTEAFF. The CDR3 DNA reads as TGTGCCATCAGGACGGGACAGGGGCTAGGAGGGACTGAAGCTTTCTTT.

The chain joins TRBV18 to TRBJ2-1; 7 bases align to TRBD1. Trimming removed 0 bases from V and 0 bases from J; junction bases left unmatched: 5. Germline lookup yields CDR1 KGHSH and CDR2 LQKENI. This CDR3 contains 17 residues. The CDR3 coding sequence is TGTGCCAGCTCACCACCGATCGCAGGGGGCTCCTACAATGAGCAGTTCTTC. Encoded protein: CASSPPIAGGSYNEQFF.

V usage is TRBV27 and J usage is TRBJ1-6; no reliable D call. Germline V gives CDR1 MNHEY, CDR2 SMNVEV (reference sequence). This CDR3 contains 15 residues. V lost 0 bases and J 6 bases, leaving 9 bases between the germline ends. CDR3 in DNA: TGTGCCAGCAGTTTATCGTCCCCTCCTAATTCACCCCTCCACTTT. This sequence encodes CASSLSSPPNSPLHF.

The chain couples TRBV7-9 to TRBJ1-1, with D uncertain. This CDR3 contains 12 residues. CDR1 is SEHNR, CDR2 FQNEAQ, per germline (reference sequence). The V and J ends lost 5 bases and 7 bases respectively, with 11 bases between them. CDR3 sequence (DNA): TGTGCCAGCAGCCTCGAGGCCTTTGAAGCTTTCTTT. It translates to CASSLEAFEAFF.

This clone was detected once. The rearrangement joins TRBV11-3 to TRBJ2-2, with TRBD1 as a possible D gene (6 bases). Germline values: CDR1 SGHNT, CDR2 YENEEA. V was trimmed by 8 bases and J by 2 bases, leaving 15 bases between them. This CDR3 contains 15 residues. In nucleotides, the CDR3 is TGTGCCAGCTCTAGGGCAGGGACAAACACCGGGGAGCTGTTTTTT. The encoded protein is CASSRAGTNTGELFF.

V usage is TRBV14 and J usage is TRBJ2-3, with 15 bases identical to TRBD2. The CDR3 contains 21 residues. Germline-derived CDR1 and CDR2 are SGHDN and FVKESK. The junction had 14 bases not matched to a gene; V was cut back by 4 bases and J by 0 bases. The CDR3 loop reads CASSPAVRGLAGGPSTDTQYF. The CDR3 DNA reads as TGTGCCAGCAGCCCCGCGGTGAGAGGACTAGCGGGGGGGCCGAGCACAGATACGCAGTATTTT.

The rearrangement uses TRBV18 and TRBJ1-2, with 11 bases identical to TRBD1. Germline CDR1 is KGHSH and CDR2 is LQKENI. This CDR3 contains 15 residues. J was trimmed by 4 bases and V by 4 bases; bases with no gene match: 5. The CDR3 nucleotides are TGTGCCAGCTCACAGGGACAGGGGGGGACCTATGGCTACACCTTC. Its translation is CASSQGQGGTYGYTF.

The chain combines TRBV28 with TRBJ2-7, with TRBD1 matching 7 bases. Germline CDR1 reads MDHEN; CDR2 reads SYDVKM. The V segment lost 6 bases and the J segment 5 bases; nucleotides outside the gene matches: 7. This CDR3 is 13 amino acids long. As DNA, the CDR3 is TGTGCCAGCAGGCTGGACAGGATCGACGAGCAGTACTTC. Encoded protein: CASRLDRIDEQYF.

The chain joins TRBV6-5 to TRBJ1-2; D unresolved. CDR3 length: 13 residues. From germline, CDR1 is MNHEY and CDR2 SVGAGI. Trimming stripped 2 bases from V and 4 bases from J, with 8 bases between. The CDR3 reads CASSYQAIYGYTF. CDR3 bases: TGTGCCAGCAGTTACCAGGCAATCTATGGCTACACCTTC.

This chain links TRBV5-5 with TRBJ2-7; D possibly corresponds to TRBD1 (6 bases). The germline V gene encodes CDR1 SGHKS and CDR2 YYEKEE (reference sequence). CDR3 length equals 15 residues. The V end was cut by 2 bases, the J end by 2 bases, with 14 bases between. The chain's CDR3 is CASSFRPGDTYEQYV. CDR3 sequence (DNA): TGTGCCAGCAGCTTTCGCCCAGGGGATACCTACGAGCAGTACGTC.

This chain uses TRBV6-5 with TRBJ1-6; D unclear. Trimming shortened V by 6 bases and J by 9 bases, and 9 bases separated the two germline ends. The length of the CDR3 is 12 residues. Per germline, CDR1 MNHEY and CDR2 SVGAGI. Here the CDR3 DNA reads TGTGCCAGCAGAGGCGGTGTTTCACCCCTCCACTTT. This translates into CASRGGVSPLHF.